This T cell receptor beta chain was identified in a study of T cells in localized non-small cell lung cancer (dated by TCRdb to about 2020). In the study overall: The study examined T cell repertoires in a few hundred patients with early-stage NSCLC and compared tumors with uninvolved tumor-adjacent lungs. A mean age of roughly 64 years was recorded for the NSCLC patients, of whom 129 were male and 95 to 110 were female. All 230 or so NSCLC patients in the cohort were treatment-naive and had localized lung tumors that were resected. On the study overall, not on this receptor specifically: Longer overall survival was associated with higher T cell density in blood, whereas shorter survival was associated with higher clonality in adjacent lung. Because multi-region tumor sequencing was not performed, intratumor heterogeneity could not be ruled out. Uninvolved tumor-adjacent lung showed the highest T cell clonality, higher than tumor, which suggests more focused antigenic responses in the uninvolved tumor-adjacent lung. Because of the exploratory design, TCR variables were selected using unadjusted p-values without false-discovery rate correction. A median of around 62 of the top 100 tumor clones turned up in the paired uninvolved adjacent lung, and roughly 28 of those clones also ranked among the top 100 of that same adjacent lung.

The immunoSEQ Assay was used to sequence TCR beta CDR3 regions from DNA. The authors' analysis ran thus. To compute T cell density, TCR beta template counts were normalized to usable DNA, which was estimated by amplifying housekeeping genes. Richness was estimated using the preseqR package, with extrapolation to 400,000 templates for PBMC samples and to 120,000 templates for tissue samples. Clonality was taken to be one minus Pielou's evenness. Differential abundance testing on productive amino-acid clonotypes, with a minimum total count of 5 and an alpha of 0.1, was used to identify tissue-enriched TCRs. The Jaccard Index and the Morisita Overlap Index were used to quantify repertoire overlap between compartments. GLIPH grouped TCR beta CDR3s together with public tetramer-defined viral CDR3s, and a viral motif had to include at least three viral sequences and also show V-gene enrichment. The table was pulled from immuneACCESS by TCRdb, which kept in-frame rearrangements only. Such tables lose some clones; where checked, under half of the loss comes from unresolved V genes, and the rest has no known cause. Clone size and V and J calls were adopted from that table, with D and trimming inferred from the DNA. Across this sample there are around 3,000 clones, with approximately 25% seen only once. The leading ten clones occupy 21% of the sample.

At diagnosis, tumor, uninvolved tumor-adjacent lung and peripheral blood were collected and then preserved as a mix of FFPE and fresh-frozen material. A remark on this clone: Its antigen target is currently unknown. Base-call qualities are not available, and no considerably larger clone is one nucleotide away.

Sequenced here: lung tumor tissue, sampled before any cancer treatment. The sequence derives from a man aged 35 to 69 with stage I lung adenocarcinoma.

The CDR3 region has the sequence CASSTTGSGDPGYTF. Read as DNA, the sequence is TGTGCCAGCAGTACCACAGGGAGCGGAGATCCTGGCTACACCTTC. The rearrangement combines TRBV28 with TRBJ1-2; TRBD1 is perhaps the D gene, given 6 matching bases. CDR1 and CDR2 were assigned from the germline V gene as MDHEN and SYDVKM. From its cysteine to its phenylalanine, the CDR3 spans 15 amino acids. Just the 45-base CDR3 DNA is kept, in frame starting at base 1. Deletion took 5 bases off V and 7 bases off J, with a span of 20 bases between the germline ends.